This T cell receptor (beta chain) was observed in a study of OX40 agonist ivuxolimab in advanced cancers. Notes on the study in general: Expansion of clones was among the lowest in partial responders at 0.1-3.0 mg/kg.

Repertoires were generated with immunoSEQ multiplex PCR, while TCRdb's copy carries only in-frame clones and drops some. In the table there are 30,000 to 40,000 clones, 70% to 85% of which are singletons. Germline CDR1 and CDR2: LGHNA and YNFKEQ. The CDR3 contains 15 residues. V lost 1 base, J lost 2 bases, and 11 bases lay in between. Worth noting for this clone: Its cognate antigen is unknown.

This material consisted of CD4+ or CD8+ T cells sorted from blood, taken in a trial of the OX40 agonist ivuxolimab. The chain employs TRBV4-2 and TRBJ2-5; D gene ambiguous. The TCR sequence derives from an adult with an advanced solid tumor such as melanoma, head and neck, liver or kidney cancer. CDR3 loop: CASSQVSLGQETQYF. The CDR3 DNA reads as TGTGCCAGCAGCCAAGTAAGCCTAGGTCAAGAGACCCAGTACTTC.